A single T cell receptor (beta chain) is shown here with its context. The data belong to a study of CXCR3-negative and CXCR3-positive naive CD8 T cells. The germline gives CDR1 DFQATT, CDR2 SNEGSKA (reference sequence). The CDR3 loop spans 13 amino acids. Through 5' RACE with UMI labels, the TRB cDNA libraries were prepared. Each CDR3 protein gets one entry in TCRdb, which reprocessed the 5' RACE reads and gives no DNA. Recorded here are some 41,000 distinct CDR3 sequences; the top ten clones represent over 8.5%. The sample taken for sequencing was memory CD8+ T cells from blood. The chain recombines TRBV20-1 with TRBJ2-3; TCRdb outputs TRBD2, but without DNA this stays unchecked. The TCR originated in a human donor in good health. Some clones in this sample may be carry-over from other donors' samples. The CDR3 here is CSARVPSSHTQYF.